Below, one T cell receptor (beta chain) is given with its context. The entry originates in a study of OX40 agonist ivuxolimab in advanced cancers. The germline V and J ends were trimmed by 0 bases and 2 bases, with 8 bases remaining between them. CDR3 length: 14 amino acids. Per germline, CDR1 ENHRY and CDR2 SYGVKD. The method was immunoSEQ multiplex PCR; TCRdb's version includes in-frame clones alone and lacks a portion of them. The table lists 25,000 to 35,000 clones, roughly 86% of them singletons, with roughly 25% in the top ten. The sequences come from CD4+ or CD8+ T cells sorted from blood, collected in a trial of the OX40 agonist ivuxolimab. The chain employs TRBV10-3 and TRBJ2-7; unclear D gene. This clonotype was obtained from an adult with an advanced solid tumor such as melanoma, head and neck, liver or kidney cancer. This CDR3 reads CAISESGSAYEQYF. CDR3 sequence (DNA): TGTGCCATCAGTGAGTCAGGGTCCGCCTACGAGCAGTACTTC.